This T cell receptor (beta chain) emerged from a study of T and B cells in COVID-19 patients. TRB rearrangements were amplified by multiplex PCR with BIOMED2 TRB-A/B primers. MiXCR was run by TCRdb on the multiplex PCR reads, yielding one entry per CDR3 protein. The sample consists of about 2,300 distinct CDR3 sequences, 27% of them appearing once. Each TRB amplification used about 230-550 ng of genomic DNA from blood. The V end lost 3 bases, the J end lost 1 base, and 19 bases lay between the germline ends. In germline, CDR1 is SGHAT, CDR2 FQDESV (reference sequence). CDR3 length: 17 amino acids. Material: blood. This clonotype was obtained from a human donor with active COVID-19. The V call is TRBV11-1, the J call TRBJ2-7; the D gene is possibly TRBD2 (5 bases). CDR3 sequence reads: CASSFLTGNRTSYEQYF. As DNA, the CDR3 is TGTGCCAGCAGCTTCTTAACCGGGAACCGAACTTCCTACGAGCAGTACTTC.